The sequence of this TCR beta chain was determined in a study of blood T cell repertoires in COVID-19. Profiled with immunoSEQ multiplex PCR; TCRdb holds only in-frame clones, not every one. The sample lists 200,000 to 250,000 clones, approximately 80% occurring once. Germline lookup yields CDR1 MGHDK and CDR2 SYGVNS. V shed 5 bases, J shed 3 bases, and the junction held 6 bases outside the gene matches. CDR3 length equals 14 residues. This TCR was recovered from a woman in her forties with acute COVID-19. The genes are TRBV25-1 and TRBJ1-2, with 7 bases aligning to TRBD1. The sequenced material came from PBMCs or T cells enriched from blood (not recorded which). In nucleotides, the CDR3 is TGTGCCAGCAGTACCCGGGACAGCTACTATGGCTACACCTTC. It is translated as CASSTRDSYYGYTF.